Presented here are 4 T cell receptor beta chains from one specimen sequenced in a study of blood T cell repertoires in COVID-19 (TCRdb year 2020). To prepare the library, the immunoSEQ multiplex PCR assay was applied. Sourced from immuneACCESS, this table was stored by TCRdb with only in-frame sequences that have V and J called. A share of the clones is absent; for the studies checked, an unresolved V gene accounts for under half, and the remainder has no known explanation. Recorded for this sample are about 260,000 clones; around 86% of them occurred a single time. About 8.7% of the sample is held by the ten biggest clonotypes. Sequencing was done on a sample of peripheral blood. These receptors all come from a man in his forties or fifties with active or convalescent COVID-19.

The rearrangement joins TRBV4-1 to TRBJ2-1; 9 bases align to TRBD1. Germline V gene sequence: CDR1 MGHRA, CDR2 YSYEKL. Trimming cost V 4 bases and J 8 bases; bases outside gene matches: 12. The CDR3 is 16 residues long. The CDR3 here is CASSLIQGARRDEQFF. CDR3 nucleotides: TGCGCCAGCAGCCTCATACAGGGGGCGCGTCGGGATGAGCAGTTCTTC.

The V call is TRBV18, the J call TRBJ2-1; 7 nucleotides match TRBD1. Germline V CDR1 and CDR2: KGHSH, LQKENI. The trim removed 4 bases at V and 9 bases at J, leaving 3 bases unmatched. The CDR3 covers 12 residues. The CDR3 DNA follows: TGTGCCAGCTCACAACAGGGGTTTGAGCAGTTCTTC. It translates to CASSQQGFEQFF.

This clone was detected only a few times. The chain couples TRBV4-1 to TRBJ2-7; the match to TRBD1 covers 8 bases. This CDR3 region has 16 residues. V lost 2 bases, J lost 2 bases, and 8 bases stayed unmatched. The germline V gene has CDR1 MGHRA and CDR2 YSYEKL. The CDR3 nucleotides read TGCGCCAGCAGCCAACCCAAGGACAGGGTACCCTACGAGCAGTACTTC. This encodes CASSQPKDRVPYEQYF.

This rearrangement joins TRBV5-4 to TRBJ2-5, with D possibly being TRBD2 (5 bases). Germline CDR1 and CDR2: SGHNT and YYREEE (reference sequence). This CDR3 is 13 amino acids long. V was pared by 0 bases and J by 4 bases, with 7 bases between. In nucleotides, the CDR3 is TGTGCCAGCAGCTTGGCGGCGGGAGAGACCCAGTACTTC. Amino acid sequence: CASSLAAGETQYF.